Below, one T cell receptor (beta chain) is given with its context. No antigen is known for it. These data come from a study of pediatric ulcerative colitis. Findings and caveats of the study: Ulcerative colitis patients shared more blood-rectal clones than controls. Acute severe colitis showed lower rectal diversity from clonal expansions.

This was a survey-level run. Sequencing used immunoSEQ multiplex PCR; TCRdb keeps in-frame clones, though not all of them. The sample holds tens of thousands of clones, 65% to 85% seen once. During colonoscopy, one to two rectal pinch biopsies were collected. The receptor was derived from a boy between 10 and 17 years old with severe ulcerative colitis. Input material: gut tissue.

The CDR3 DNA sequence: TGTGCCAGCAGCTTGACAGGGTATCAGCCCCAGCATTTT. Protein sequence: CASSLTGYQPQHF. This chain links TRBV5-5 with TRBJ1-5; D is possibly TRBD1 (6 bases). This CDR3 has 13 residues. The ends were cut back, 1 base at V and 5 bases at J, with 7 bases in the middle. CDR1 is SGHKS, CDR2 YYEKEE, per germline (reference sequence).